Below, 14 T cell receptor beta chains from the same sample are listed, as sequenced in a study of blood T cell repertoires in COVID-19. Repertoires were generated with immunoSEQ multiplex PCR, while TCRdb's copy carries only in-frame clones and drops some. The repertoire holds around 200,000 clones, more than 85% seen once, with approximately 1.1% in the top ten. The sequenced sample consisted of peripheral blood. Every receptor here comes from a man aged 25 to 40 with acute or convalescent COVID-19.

The DNA of the CDR3 is TGTGCCAGCAGCCATCTCGACAGGGAGCGTGGCTACACCTTC. Protein sequence: CASSHLDRERGYTF. The chain carries TRBV3-1 (or the pseudogene TRBV3-2) and TRBJ1-2; 7 bases are a match to TRBD1. The junction had 8 bases not matched to a gene; V was cut back by 3 bases and J by 7 bases. Looked up from germline, CDR1 is LGHDT and CDR2 is YNNKEL (reference sequence). The CDR3 runs to 14 residues.

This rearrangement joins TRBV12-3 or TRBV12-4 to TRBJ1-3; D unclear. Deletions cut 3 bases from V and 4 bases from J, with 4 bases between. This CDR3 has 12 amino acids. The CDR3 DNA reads TGTGCCAGCAGTTTCCCAGGAAACACCATATATTTT. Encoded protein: CASSFPGNTIYF.

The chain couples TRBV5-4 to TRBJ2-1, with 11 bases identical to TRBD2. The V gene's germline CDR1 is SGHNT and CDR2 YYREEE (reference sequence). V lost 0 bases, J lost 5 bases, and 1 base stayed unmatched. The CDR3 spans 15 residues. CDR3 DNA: TGTGCCAGCAGCTTGGGGGGACTAGCGGACAATGAGCAGTTCTTC. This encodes CASSLGGLADNEQFF.

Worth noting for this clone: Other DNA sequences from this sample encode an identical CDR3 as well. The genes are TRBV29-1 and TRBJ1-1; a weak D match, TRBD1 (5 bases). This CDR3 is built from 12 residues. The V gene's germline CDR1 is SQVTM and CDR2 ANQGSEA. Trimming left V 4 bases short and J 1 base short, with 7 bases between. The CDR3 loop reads CSVGQSNTEAFF. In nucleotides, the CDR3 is TGCAGCGTTGGACAGTCGAACACTGAAGCTTTCTTT.

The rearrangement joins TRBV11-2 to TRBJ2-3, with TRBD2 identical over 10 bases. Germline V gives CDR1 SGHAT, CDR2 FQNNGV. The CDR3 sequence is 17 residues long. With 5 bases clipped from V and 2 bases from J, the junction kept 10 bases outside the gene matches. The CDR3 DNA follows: TGTGCCAGCAGCCCGATAGCGGGAGGCCTTAACACAGATACGCAGTATTTT. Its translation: CASSPIAGGLNTDTQYF.

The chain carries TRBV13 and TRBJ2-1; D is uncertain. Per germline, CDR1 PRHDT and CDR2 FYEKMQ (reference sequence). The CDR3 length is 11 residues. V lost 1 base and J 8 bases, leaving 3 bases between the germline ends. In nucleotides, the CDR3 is TGTGCCAGCAGCTTAGCAGATGAGCAGTTCTTC. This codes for CASSLADEQFF.

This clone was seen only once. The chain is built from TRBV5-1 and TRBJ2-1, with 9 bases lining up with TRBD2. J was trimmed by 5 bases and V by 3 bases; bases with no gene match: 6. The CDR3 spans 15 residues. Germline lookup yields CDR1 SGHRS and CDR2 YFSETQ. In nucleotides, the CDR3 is TGCGCCAGCAGCTCAGAAGCGGGGGGTGACAATGAGCAGTTCTTC. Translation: CASSSEAGGDNEQFF.

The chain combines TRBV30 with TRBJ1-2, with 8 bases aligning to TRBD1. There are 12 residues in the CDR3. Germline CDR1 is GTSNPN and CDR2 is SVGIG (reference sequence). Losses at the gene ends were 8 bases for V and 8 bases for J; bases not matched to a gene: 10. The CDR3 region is CAGTGGYRGYTF. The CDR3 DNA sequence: TGTGCCGGTACAGGGGGTTATCGAGGCTACACCTTC.

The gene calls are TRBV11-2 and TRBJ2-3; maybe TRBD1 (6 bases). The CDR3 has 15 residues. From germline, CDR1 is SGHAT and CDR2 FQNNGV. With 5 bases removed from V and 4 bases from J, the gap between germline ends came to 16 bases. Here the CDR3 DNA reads TGTGCCAGCAGCCAAAGGGGGAAGGGCGCAGATACGCAGTATTTT. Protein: CASSQRGKGADTQYF.

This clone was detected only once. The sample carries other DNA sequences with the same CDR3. DNA of the CDR3: TGTGCCAGCAGCCTGTGGGACAGGGGAATGAACACTGAAGCTTTCTTT. This encodes CASSLWDRGMNTEAFF. V is TRBV7-9 and J is TRBJ1-1, with 10 bases matching TRBD1. Germline values: CDR1 SEHNR, CDR2 FQNEAQ (reference sequence). The V and J ends lost 5 bases and 0 bases, in that order; junction bases with no gene match: 6. CDR3 length: 16 residues.

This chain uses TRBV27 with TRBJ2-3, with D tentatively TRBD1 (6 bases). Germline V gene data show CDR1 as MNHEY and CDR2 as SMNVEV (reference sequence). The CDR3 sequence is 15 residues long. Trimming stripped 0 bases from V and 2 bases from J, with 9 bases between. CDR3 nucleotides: TGTGCCAGCAGTTTATCGGGACAACCCACAGATACGCAGTATTTT. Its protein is CASSLSGQPTDTQYF.

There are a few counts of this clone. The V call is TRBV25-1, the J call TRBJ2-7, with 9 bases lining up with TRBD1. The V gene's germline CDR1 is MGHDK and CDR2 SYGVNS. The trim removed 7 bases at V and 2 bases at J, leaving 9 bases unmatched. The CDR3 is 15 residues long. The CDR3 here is CASTAGGQGTYEQYF. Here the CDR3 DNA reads TGTGCCAGCACGGCGGGTGGACAGGGGACCTACGAGCAGTACTTC.

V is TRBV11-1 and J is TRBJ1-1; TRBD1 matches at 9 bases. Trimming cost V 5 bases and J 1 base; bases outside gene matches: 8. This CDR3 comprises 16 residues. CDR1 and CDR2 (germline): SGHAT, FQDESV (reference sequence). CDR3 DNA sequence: TGTGCCAGCAGCCTGAGACAGGGGGTAAGGAACACTGAAGCTTTCTTT. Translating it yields CASSLRQGVRNTEAFF.

CDR3 region: CASTIGTANEKLFF. The CDR3 DNA reads as TGTGCCAGCACGATCGGGACAGCAAATGAAAAACTGTTTTTT. The chain has TRBV3-1 (or the pseudogene TRBV3-2) and TRBJ1-4; the match to TRBD1 covers 7 bases. Losses at the gene ends were 7 bases for V and 5 bases for J; bases not matched to a gene: 7. Germline CDR1 reads LGHDT; CDR2 reads YNNKEL (reference sequence). This CDR3 spans 14 amino acids.